Following are 10 T cell receptor beta chains from one sample sequenced in a study of blood T cell repertoires in COVID-19. Profiled with immunoSEQ multiplex PCR; TCRdb holds only in-frame clones, not every one. The sample holds around 280,000 clones, around nine tenths seen once. The sequenced sample consisted of peripheral blood. These receptors were collected from a woman in her twenties or thirties with COVID-19, enrolled during active disease.

The chain is built from TRBV7-2 and TRBJ2-7, with TRBD2 identical over 12 bases. Germline CDR1 and CDR2: SGHTA and FQGNSA. CDR3 length equals 14 residues. V trimming: 2 bases; J trimming: 5 bases; junction bases outside the gene matches: 1. The CDR3 nucleotides are TGTGCCAGCAGCTTAACTAGCGGGAGGAACGAGCAGTACTTC. Its protein is CASSLTSGRNEQYF.

This clone was counted only a few times. The J gene is TRBJ1-1, the V gene TRBV9, with TRBD1 matching over 7 bases. The CDR3 contains 15 residues. V lost 3 bases, J lost 4 bases, and 9 bases stayed unmatched. Germline values: CDR1 SGDLS, CDR2 YYNGEE. Written as DNA, the CDR3 is TGTGCCAGCAGCGCAACAGGGGCCGGGAGCACTGAAGCTTTCTTT. This translates into CASSATGAGSTEAFF. Full variable domain (rest looked up from reference TRBV9 and TRBJ1-1): DSGVTQTPKHLITATGQRVTLRCSPRSGDLSVYWYQQSLDQGLQFLIQYYNGEERAKGNILERFSAQQFPDLHSELNLSSLELGDSALYFCASSATGAGSTEAFFGQGTRLTVV.

The chain recombines TRBV28 with TRBJ2-1; D possibly corresponds to TRBD1 (6 bases). V was cut by 4 bases and J by 6 bases, with 16 bases left in between. The germline CDR1 and CDR2 sequences are MDHEN and SYDVKM. CDR3 size: 15 residues. The CDR3 region has the DNA TGTGCCAGCAGTTCCCAGGGGCAGTACGTCAATGAGCAGTTCTTC. As protein: CASSSQGQYVNEQFF. Complete variable domain (other parts from reference TRBV28 and TRBJ2-1): DVKVTQSSRYLVKRTGEKVFLECVQDMDHENMFWYRQDPGLGLRLIYFSYDVKMKEKGDIPEGYSVSREKKERFSLILESASTNQTSMYLCASSSQGQYVNEQFFGPGTRLTVL.

The V gene is TRBV27, the J gene TRBJ2-4, with 8 bases that match TRBD1. The CDR3 is 18 amino acids. V lost 5 bases and J lost 2; bases outside the gene matches: 14. CDR1 and CDR2 from the germline V gene are MNHEY and SMNVEV (reference sequence). CDR3 nucleotide sequence: TGTGCCAGCAGTCCGTACATTTGGGACAGGAGAACCAAAAACATTCAGTACTTC. Amino acid sequence: CASSPYIWDRRTKNIQYF.

The chain joins TRBV9 to TRBJ2-2, with D possibly being TRBD1 (5 bases). Germline lookup yields CDR1 SGDLS and CDR2 YYNGEE. V dropped 4 bases and J dropped 4 bases, with 11 bases sitting between them. The CDR3 is 14 amino acids. The CDR3 here is CASSYPGFTGELFF. CDR3 nucleotides: TGTGCCAGCAGCTACCCAGGGTTCACCGGGGAGCTGTTTTTT.

V gene TRBV4-1 combines with J gene TRBJ2-1, with D unclear. V was trimmed by 1 base and J by 8 bases, leaving 15 bases between them. The germline CDR1 and CDR2 sequences are MGHRA and YSYEKL. The CDR3 contains 15 residues. The CDR3 region is CASSQVSHAQDEQFF. CDR3 DNA sequence: TGCGCCAGCAGCCAAGTTTCCCATGCCCAGGATGAGCAGTTCTTC.

The chain is built from TRBV24-1 and TRBJ2-1; 7 bases align to TRBD1. CDR1 KGHDR and CDR2 SFDVKD come from the germline V gene. There are 18 residues in the CDR3. V was clipped by 7 bases and J by 0 bases; unmatched bases: 14. The CDR3 DNA sequence: TGTGCCACCAGCCAGGGGGTCGGGGTCCCGAGCTCCTACAATGAGCAGTTCTTC. Its translation is CATSQGVGVPSSYNEQFF.

The chain employs TRBV5-4 and TRBJ2-5; 11 positions agree with TRBD1. The V gene's germline CDR1 is SGHNT and CDR2 YYREEE (reference sequence). V lost 4 bases and J lost 4; bases outside the gene matches: 12. The CDR3 spans 17 residues. CDR3 region: CASSLRDRGYPLETQYF. In nucleotides, the CDR3 is TGTGCCAGCAGCCTCCGGGACAGGGGGTATCCCCTAGAGACCCAGTACTTC.

The gene calls are TRBV23-1 and TRBJ2-5, with 8 bases fitting TRBD1. TRBV23-1 is filed as an ORF, its function uncertain. The CDR3 contains 16 residues. With V trimmed by 2 bases and J by 1 base, 6 bases remained unmatched. CDR3 nucleotide sequence: TGCGCCAGCAGTCAACCCCAGGACAGGGCCCAAGAGACCCAGTACTTC. The encoded protein is CASSQPQDRAQETQYF.

This chain links TRBV12-3 or TRBV12-4 with TRBJ1-1; D might be TRBD1 (6 bases). V lost 6 bases, J lost 5 bases, and 13 bases lay in between. This CDR3 has 13 amino acids. This CDR3 reads CASSPLQGTEAFF. CDR3 nucleotide sequence: TGTGCCAGCAGCCCTCTACAGGGAACTGAAGCTTTCTTT.